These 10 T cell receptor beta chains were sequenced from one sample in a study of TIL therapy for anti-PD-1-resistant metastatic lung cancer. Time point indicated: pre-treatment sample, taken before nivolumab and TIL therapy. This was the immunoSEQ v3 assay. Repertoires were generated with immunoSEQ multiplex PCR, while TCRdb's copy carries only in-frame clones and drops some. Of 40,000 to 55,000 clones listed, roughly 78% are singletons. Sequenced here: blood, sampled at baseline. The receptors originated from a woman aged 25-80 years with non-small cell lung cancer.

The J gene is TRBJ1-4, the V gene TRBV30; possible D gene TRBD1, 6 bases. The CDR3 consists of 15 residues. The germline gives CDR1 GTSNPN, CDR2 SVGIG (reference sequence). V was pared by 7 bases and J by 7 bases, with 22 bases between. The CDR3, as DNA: TGTGCCTACAATACCCAGGGACAATCGGGTGAAAAACTGTTTTTT. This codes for CAYNTQGQSGEKLFF.

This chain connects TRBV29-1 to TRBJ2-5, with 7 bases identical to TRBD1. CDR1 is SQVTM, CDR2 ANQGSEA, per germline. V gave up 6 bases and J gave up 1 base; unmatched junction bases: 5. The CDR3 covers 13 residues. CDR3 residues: CSVQAGGQETQYF. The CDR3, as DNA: TGCAGCGTGCAAGCAGGGGGCCAAGAGACCCAGTACTTC.

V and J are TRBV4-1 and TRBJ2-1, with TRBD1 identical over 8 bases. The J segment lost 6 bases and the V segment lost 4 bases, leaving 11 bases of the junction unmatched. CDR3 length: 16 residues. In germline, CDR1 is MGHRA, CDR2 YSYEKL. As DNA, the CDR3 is TGCGCCAGCAGCCCCCCCCTCGGGACAGGAGTCAATGAGCAGTTCTTC. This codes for CASSPPLGTGVNEQFF.

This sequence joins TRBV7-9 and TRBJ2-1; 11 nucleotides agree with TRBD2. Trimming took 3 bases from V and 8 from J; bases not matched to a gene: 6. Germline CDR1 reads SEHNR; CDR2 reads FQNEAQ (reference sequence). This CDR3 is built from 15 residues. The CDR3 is CASSFTSGSAHEQFF. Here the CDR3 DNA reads TGTGCCAGCAGCTTTACTAGCGGGAGTGCCCATGAGCAGTTCTTC.

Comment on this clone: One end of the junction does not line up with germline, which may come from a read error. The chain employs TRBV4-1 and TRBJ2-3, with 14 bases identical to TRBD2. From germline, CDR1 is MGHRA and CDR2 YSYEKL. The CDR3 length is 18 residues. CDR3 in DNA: TGCGCCAGCAACCAAGAGATGGGACTAGCGGGAGTGCGGGATACGCAGTATTTT. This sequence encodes CASNQEMGLAGVRDTQYF.

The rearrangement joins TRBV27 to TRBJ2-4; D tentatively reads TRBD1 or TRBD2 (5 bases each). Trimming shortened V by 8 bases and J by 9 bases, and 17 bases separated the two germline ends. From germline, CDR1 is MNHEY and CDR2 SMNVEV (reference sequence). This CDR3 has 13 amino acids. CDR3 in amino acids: CASSFDGGTIQYF. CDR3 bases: TGTGCCAGCTCCTTCGATGGGGGAACCATTCAGTACTTC.

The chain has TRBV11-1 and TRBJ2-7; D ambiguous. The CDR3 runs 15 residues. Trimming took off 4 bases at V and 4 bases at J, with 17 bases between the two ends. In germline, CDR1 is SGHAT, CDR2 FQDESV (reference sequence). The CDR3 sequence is CASSSLAVNSYEQYF. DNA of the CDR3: TGTGCCAGCAGCTCCCTCGCGGTGAACTCGTACGAGCAGTACTTC.

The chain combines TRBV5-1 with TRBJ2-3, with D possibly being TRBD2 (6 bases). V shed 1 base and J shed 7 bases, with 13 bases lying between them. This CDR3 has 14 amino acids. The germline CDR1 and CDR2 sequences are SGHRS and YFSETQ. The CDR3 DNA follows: TGCGCCAGCAGCTTGAGGGACTTCCCCCATACGCAGTATTTT. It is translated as CASSLRDFPHTQYF.

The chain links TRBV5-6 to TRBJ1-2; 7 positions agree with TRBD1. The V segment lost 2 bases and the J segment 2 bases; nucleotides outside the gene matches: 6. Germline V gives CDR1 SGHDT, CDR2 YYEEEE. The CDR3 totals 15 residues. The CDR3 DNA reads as TGTGCCAGCAGCTTCGGCGCAGGGGGGAACTATGGCTACACCTTC. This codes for CASSFGAGGNYGYTF.

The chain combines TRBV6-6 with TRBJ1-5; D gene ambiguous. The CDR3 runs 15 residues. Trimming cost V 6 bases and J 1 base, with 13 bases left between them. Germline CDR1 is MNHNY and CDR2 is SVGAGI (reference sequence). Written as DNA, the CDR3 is TGTGCCAGCAGACCTATAGAAGTCAGCAATCAGCCCCAGCATTTT. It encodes CASRPIEVSNQPQHF.